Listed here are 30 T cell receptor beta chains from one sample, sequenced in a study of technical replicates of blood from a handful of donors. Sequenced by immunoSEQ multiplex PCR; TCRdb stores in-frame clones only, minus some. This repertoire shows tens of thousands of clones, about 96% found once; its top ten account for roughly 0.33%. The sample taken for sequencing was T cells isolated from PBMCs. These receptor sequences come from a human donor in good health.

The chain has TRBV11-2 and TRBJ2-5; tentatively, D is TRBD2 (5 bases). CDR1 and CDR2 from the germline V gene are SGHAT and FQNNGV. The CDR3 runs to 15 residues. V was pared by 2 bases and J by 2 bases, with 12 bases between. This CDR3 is CASSLSPGLQETQYF. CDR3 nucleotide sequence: TGTGCCAGCAGCTTAAGCCCCGGACTTCAAGAGACCCAGTACTTC.

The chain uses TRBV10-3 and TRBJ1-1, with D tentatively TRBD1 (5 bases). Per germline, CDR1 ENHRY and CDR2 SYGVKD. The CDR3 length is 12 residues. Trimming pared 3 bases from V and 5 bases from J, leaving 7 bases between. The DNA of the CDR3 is TGTGCCATCAGTGACCGGGGGACTGAAGCTTTCTTT. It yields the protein CAISDRGTEAFF.

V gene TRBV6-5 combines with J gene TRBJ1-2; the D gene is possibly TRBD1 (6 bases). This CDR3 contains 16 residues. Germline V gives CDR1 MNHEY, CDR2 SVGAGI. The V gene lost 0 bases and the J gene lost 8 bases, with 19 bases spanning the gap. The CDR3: CASSYSRSGQTGGYTF. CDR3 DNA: TGTGCCAGCAGTTACTCGAGGAGTGGACAGACGGGCGGCTACACCTTC.

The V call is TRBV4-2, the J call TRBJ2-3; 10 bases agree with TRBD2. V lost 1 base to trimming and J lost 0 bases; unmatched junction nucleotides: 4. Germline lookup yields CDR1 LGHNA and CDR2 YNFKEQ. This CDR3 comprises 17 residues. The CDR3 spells CASSQGLAGQSTDTQYF. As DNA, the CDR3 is TGTGCCAGCAGCCAAGGACTAGCGGGCCAAAGCACAGATACGCAGTATTTT.

The CDR3 loop is CASRRPTGNTEAFF. The CDR3 DNA reads TGTGCCAGCAGACGCCCGACAGGGAACACTGAAGCTTTCTTT. This chain uses TRBV28 with TRBJ1-1; perhaps TRBD1 as D (6 bases). V was pared by 6 bases and J by 1 base, with 12 bases between. CDR3 size: 14 residues. The V gene's germline CDR1 is MDHEN and CDR2 SYDVKM.

The DNA for the CDR3 is TGTGCCAGCAGCTCCCCCCGGGATCCCTGGGAGCAGTACTTC. Translating gives CASSSPRDPWEQYF. The chain links TRBV7-9 to TRBJ2-7, with D possibly TRBD2 on 5 matching bases. The CDR3 extends over 14 amino acids. Germline V gene sequence: CDR1 SEHNR, CDR2 FQNEAQ (reference sequence). Deletions cut 4 bases from V and 7 bases from J, with 17 bases between.

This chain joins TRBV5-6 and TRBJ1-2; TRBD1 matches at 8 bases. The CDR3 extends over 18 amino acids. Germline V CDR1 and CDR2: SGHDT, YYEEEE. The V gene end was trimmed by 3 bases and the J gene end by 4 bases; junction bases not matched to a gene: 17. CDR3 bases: TGTGCCAGCAGCTCGAATGGACAGGGATTACCATTTGGCTATGGCTACACCTTC. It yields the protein CASSSNGQGLPFGYGYTF.

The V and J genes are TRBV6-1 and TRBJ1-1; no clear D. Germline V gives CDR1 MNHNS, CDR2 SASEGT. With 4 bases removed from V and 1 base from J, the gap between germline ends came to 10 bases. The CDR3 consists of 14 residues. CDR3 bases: TGTGCCAGCAGTGGGAGAATTAAGAACACTGAAGCTTTCTTT. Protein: CASSGRIKNTEAFF.

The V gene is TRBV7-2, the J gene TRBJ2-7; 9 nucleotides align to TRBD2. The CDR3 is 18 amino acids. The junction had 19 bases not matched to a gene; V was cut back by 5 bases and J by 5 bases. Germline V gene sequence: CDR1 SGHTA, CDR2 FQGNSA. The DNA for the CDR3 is TGTGCCAGCAGCACTACTAGCGGGTTACCTTCAAGCGGGGACGAGCAGTACTTC. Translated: CASSTTSGLPSSGDEQYF.

The CDR3 loop reads CASSGQGLAGGTQYF. In DNA form, the CDR3 reads TGTGCCAGCAGTGGACAGGGACTAGCGGGAGGGACGCAGTATTTT. V and J are TRBV6-1 and TRBJ2-3, with TRBD2 matching 16 bases. After removal of 4 bases from V and 9 bases from J, the junction contained 4 bases not matched to a gene. The CDR3 length is 15 residues. Per germline, CDR1 MNHNS and CDR2 SASEGT.

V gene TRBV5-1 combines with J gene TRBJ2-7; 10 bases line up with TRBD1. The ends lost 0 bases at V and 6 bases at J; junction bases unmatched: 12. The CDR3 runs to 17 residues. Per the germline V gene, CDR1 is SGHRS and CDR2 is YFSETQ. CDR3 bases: TGCGCCAGCAGCTTGGAGGGCTTTGGGACAGGGGTAGGCGAGCAGTACTTC. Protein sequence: CASSLEGFGTGVGEQYF.

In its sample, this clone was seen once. The CDR3 sequence: CASSRLLAELTDTQYF. DNA for the CDR3: TGTGCCAGCAGTAGATTACTAGCGGAGCTCACAGATACGCAGTATTTT. The chain joins TRBV2 to TRBJ2-3; 8 bases match TRBD2. The germline gives CDR1 SNHLY, CDR2 FYNNEI. V lost 5 bases and J lost 2; bases outside the gene matches: 9. The CDR3 runs to 16 residues.

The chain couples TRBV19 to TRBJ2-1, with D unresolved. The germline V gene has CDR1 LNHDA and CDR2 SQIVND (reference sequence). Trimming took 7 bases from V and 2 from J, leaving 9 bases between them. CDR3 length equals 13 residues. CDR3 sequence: CASNELPYNEQFF. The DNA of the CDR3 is TGTGCCAGTAACGAACTGCCCTACAATGAGCAGTTCTTC.

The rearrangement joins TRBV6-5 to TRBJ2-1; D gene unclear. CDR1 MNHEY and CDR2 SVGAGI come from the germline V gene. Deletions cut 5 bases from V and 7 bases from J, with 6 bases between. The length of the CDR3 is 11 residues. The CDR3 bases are TGTGCCAGCAGTGGCTCAAATGAGCAGTTCTTC. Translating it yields CASSGSNEQFF.

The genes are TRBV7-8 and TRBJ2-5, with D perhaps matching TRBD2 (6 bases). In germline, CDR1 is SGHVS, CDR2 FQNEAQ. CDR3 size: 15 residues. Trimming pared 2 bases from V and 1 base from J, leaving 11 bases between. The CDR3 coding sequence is TGTGCCAGCAGCTTATTGGGACTGACCCAAGAGACCCAGTACTTC. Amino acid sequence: CASSLLGLTQETQYF.

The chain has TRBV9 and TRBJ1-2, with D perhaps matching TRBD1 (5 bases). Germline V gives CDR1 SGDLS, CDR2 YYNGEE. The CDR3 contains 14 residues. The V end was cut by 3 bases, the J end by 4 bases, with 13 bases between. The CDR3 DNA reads TGTGCCAGCAGCGGCGAGACAGACTCCTATGGCTACACCTTC. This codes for CASSGETDSYGYTF.

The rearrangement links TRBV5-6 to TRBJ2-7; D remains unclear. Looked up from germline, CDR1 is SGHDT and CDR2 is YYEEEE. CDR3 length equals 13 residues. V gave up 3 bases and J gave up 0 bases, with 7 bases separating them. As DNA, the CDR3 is TGTGCCAGCAGCTCAATGTTCTCCTACGAGCAGTACTTC. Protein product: CASSSMFSYEQYF.

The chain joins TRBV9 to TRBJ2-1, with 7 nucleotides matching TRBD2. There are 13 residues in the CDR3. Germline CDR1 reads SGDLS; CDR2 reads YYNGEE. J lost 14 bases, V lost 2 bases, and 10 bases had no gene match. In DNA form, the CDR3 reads TGTGCCAGCAGCGTCCGTAGCGGGCTCCAAGAGTTCTTC. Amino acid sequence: CASSVRSGLQEFF.

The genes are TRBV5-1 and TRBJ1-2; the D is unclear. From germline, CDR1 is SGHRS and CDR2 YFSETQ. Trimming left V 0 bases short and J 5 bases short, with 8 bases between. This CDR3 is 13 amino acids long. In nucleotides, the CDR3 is TGCGCCAGCAGCTTGGAACCCAGATATGGCTACACCTTC. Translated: CASSLEPRYGYTF.

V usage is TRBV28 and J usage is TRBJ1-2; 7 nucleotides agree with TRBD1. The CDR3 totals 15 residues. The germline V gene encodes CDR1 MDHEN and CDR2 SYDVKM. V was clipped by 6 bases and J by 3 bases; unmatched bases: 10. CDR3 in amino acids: CASSLLPTGHYGYTF. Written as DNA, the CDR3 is TGTGCCAGCAGCCTTCTACCGACAGGGCACTATGGCTACACCTTC.

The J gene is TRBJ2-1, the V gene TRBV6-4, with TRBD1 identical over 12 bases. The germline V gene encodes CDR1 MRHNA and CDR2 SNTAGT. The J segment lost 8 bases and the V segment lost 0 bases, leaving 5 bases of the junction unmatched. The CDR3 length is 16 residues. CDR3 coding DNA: TGTGCCAGCAGTGACTCGGGGACAGGGGGCGGGGATGAGCAGTTCTTC. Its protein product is CASSDSGTGGGDEQFF.

CDR3 nucleotide sequence: TGTGCCATCGGCACTGAAGCTTTCTTT. It yields the protein CAIGTEAFF. The chain links TRBV28 to TRBJ1-1; D gene ambiguous. Germline loops: CDR1 MDHEN, CDR2 SYDVKM. The CDR3 sequence is 9 residues long. Trimming took 10 bases from V and 4 from J, leaving 4 bases between them.

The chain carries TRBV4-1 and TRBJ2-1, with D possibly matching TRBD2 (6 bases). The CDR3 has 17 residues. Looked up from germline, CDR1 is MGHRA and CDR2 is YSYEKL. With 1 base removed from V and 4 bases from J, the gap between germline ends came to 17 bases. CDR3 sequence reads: CASSQVGGRSDYNEQFF. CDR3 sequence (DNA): TGCGCCAGCAGCCAAGTAGGAGGGAGGTCTGATTACAATGAGCAGTTCTTC.

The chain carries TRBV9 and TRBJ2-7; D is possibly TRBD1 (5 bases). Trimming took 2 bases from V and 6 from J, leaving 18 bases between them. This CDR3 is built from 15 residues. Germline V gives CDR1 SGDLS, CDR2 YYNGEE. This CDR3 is CASSVGFQGVVEQYF. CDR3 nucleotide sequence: TGTGCCAGCAGCGTTGGGTTTCAGGGTGTAGTCGAGCAGTACTTC.

The CDR3 DNA reads as TGTGCCGATACTAGCGGGAGAGTTGACACCGGGGAGCTGTTTTTT. Amino acids: CADTSGRVDTGELFF. The chain uses TRBV2 and TRBJ2-2, with 11 bases identical to TRBD2. Trimming at V came to 11 bases and at J to 3 bases, leaving 8 bases not matched to a gene. The CDR3 consists of 15 residues. CDR1 and CDR2 from the germline V gene are SNHLY and FYNNEI.

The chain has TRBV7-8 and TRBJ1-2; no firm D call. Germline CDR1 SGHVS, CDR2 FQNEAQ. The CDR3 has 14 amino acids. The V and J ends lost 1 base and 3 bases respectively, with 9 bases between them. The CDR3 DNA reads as TGTGCCAGCAGCTTAGACATGGGAGACTATGGCTACACCTTC. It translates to CASSLDMGDYGYTF.

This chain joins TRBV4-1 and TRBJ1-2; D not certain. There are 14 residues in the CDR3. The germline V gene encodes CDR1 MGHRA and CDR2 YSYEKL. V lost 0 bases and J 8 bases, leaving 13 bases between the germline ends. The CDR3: CASSQDVSWAGYTF. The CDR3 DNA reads TGCGCCAGCAGCCAAGACGTTTCCTGGGCCGGCTACACCTTC.

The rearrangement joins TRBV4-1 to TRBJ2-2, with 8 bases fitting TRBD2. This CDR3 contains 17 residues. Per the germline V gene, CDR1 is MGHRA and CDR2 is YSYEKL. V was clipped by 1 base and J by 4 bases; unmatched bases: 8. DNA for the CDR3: TGCGCCAGCAGCCAAGTAGCGGGAAATATAGGCACCGGGGAGCTGTTTTTT. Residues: CASSQVAGNIGTGELFF.

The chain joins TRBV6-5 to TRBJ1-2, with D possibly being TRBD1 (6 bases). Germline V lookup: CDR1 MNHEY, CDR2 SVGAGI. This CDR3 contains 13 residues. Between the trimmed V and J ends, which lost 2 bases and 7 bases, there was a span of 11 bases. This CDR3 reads CASSYEGVGGYTF. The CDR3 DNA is TGTGCCAGCAGTTACGAGGGGGTCGGTGGCTACACCTTC.

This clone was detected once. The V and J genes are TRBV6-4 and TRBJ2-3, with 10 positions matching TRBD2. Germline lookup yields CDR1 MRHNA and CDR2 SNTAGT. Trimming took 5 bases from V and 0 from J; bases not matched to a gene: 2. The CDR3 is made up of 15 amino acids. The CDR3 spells CASSRLAGSTDTQYF. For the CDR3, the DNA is TGTGCCAGCAGTAGACTAGCGGGTAGCACAGATACGCAGTATTTT.